The next 27 T cell receptor beta chains were all read from a single sample in a study of blood T cell repertoires in COVID-19 (dated by TCRdb to 2020 to 2022). Library generation was performed with the immunoSEQ multiplex PCR assay. TCRdb re-hosts the immuneACCESS table, in-frame sequences only. Its copies lack some clones; in the studies checked, an unresolved V gene accounts for under half of them, and the cause for the rest is not known. This sample gives 150,000 or so clones in total; roughly 82% of them show up just once. The ten largest clonotypes hold about 8% of the sample. The specimen was peripheral blood. The source is a woman in her 70s with acute or convalescent COVID-19.

The chain is built from TRBV18 and TRBJ1-6; 8 bases line up with TRBD1. Germline-derived CDR1 and CDR2 are KGHSH and LQKENI. V gave up 3 bases and J gave up 9 bases; unmatched junction bases: 16. This CDR3 is built from 18 residues. DNA for the CDR3: TGTGCCAGCTCACCCCAGAACATGTATCGGACAGGGACTTCACCCCTCCACTTT. This encodes CASSPQNMYRTGTSPLHF.

The chain combines TRBV6-5 with TRBJ2-3; 11 nucleotides align to TRBD2. The germline gives CDR1 MNHEY, CDR2 SVGAGI. This CDR3 has 11 residues. V dropped 5 bases and J dropped 14; count of bases not matched to a gene: 3. CDR3 amino acids: CASSLAGGWYF. DNA of the CDR3: TGTGCCAGCAGTCTAGCGGGGGGCTGGTATTTT.

The rearrangement links TRBV7-2 to TRBJ2-5; D is perhaps TRBD2 (6 bases). Germline CDR1 reads SGHTA; CDR2 reads FQGNSA. V was pared by 4 bases and J by 1 base, with 13 bases between. The CDR3 contains 15 residues. The CDR3 loop is CASSSGGAVQETQYF. CDR3 nucleotides: TGTGCCAGCAGCTCCGGAGGGGCGGTCCAAGAGACCCAGTACTTC.

The chain employs TRBV3-1 (or the pseudogene TRBV3-2) and TRBJ1-2; 8 nucleotides align to TRBD1. The CDR3 has 15 amino acids. CDR1 is LGHDT, CDR2 YNNKEL, per germline (reference sequence). The V and J ends lost 1 base and 4 bases, in that order; junction bases with no gene match: 5. This CDR3 reads CASSQVAGQGYGYTF. The CDR3 DNA is TGTGCCAGCAGCCAAGTTGCCGGACAGGGCTATGGCTACACCTTC.

V usage is TRBV5-1 and J usage is TRBJ1-4; 7 nucleotides match TRBD1. The germline CDR1 and CDR2 sequences are SGHRS and YFSETQ. V trimming: 3 bases; J trimming: 5 bases; junction bases outside the gene matches: 4. The CDR3 sequence is 14 residues long. The CDR3 DNA sequence: TGCGCCAGCAGCTCGGGCAGGGGGAATGAAAAACTGTTTTTT. Translation: CASSSGRGNEKLFF.

In DNA form, the CDR3 reads TGCGCCAGCAGCTTGGACGTGCTGAGCTCCTACGAGCAGTACTTC. Amino acid sequence: CASSLDVLSSYEQYF. V gene TRBV5-1 combines with J gene TRBJ2-7, with D unclear. CDR1 and CDR2 from the germline V gene are SGHRS and YFSETQ. The V end was cut by 0 bases, the J end by 0 bases, with 10 bases between. The CDR3 extends over 15 amino acids.

CDR3 in amino acids: CASSFLAFKNEQYF. DNA of the CDR3: TGTGCCAGCAGCTTTTTAGCGTTTAAGAACGAGCAGTACTTC. The chain uses TRBV7-2 and TRBJ2-7; D possibly corresponds to TRBD2 (5 bases). The CDR3 loop spans 14 amino acids. Germline V gene data show CDR1 as SGHTA and CDR2 as FQGNSA. Trimming took off 3 bases at V and 5 bases at J, with 14 bases between the two ends.

The CDR3 reads CASSEFPRGNTIYF. Written as DNA, the CDR3 is TGTGCCAGCAGCGAATTCCCTCGGGGAAACACCATATATTTT. This chain joins TRBV9 and TRBJ1-3; D remains unclear. From germline, CDR1 is SGDLS and CDR2 YYNGEE. The CDR3 consists of 14 residues. Trimming took 3 bases from V and 4 from J, leaving 11 bases between them.

A single count supports this clone. The rearrangement joins TRBV19 to TRBJ1-6, with 10 nucleotides matching TRBD1. Germline CDR1 and CDR2: LNHDA and SQIVND (reference sequence). The V segment lost 5 bases and the J segment 7 bases; nucleotides outside the gene matches: 2. CDR3 length: 14 residues. As DNA, the CDR3 is TGTGCCAGTAGTGCGGACAGGGGGAATTCACCCCTCCACTTT. Translated, it gives CASSADRGNSPLHF.

The chain uses TRBV4-1 and TRBJ2-7; 10 nucleotides line up with TRBD2. This CDR3 region has 14 residues. The germline V gene has CDR1 MGHRA and CDR2 YSYEKL. V lost 5 bases to trimming and J lost 4 bases; unmatched junction nucleotides: 5. CDR3 sequence reads: CASSTRTSGYEQYF. The DNA for the CDR3 is TGCGCCAGCAGCACGCGGACTAGCGGATACGAGCAGTACTTC.

The chain uses TRBV4-3 and TRBJ2-7; 12 positions match TRBD1. V gave up 2 bases and J gave up 10 bases; unmatched junction bases: 6. The CDR3 totals 14 residues. CDR1 LGHNA and CDR2 YSLEER come from the germline V gene. In nucleotides, the CDR3 is TGCGCCAGCAGCCAAACGGGACAGGGGGCGAAACAGTACTTC. Its translation: CASSQTGQGAKQYF.

The rearrangement uses TRBV7-2 and TRBJ2-5; 8 nucleotides align to TRBD1. The CDR3 is 16 residues long. Germline CDR1 and CDR2: SGHTA and FQGNSA. V dropped 3 bases and J dropped 5; count of bases not matched to a gene: 11. The chain's CDR3 is CASSLNPGQVYETQYF. The CDR3 bases are TGTGCCAGCAGCTTGAATCCGGGACAGGTCTATGAGACCCAGTACTTC.

The J gene is TRBJ2-3, the V gene TRBV5-1; TRBD2 agrees at 12 bases. CDR1 is SGHRS, CDR2 YFSETQ, per germline. This CDR3 region has 16 residues. Trimming removed 3 bases from V and 2 bases from J; junction bases left unmatched: 4. The CDR3 nucleotides read TGCGCCAGCAGCTCTGGACTAGCGGGGACCACAGATACGCAGTATTTT. This encodes CASSSGLAGTTDTQYF.

The chain carries TRBV3-1 (or the pseudogene TRBV3-2) and TRBJ1-2; perhaps TRBD1 as D (6 bases). The ends were cut back, 3 bases at V and 5 bases at J, with 16 bases in the middle. This CDR3 comprises 15 residues. Germline V gene sequence: CDR1 LGHDT, CDR2 YNNKEL (reference sequence). The CDR3 is CASSHRHRDLYGYTF. Written as DNA, the CDR3 is TGTGCCAGCAGCCACCGACACAGGGACCTATATGGCTACACCTTC.

Only a few counts were recorded for this clone. The V and J genes are TRBV20-1 and TRBJ2-5, with 15 nucleotides matching TRBD2. The CDR3 has 19 amino acids. Germline values: CDR1 DFQATT, CDR2 SNEGSKA (reference sequence). Here the CDR3 DNA reads TGCAGCGCTCGTGGGGCCCCCGGACTAGCGGGAGGGCCCATAGAGACCCAGTACTTC. Translation: CSARGAPGLAGGPIETQYF.

The genes are TRBV25-1 and TRBJ1-6, with D possibly matching TRBD1 (5 bases). Germline assignment: CDR1 MGHDK and CDR2 SYGVNS. The CDR3 is made up of 15 amino acids. V lost 3 bases to trimming and J lost 1 base, with 7 bases between them. The CDR3 protein is CASSDQGSYNSPLHF. The DNA for the CDR3 is TGTGCCAGCAGTGACCAGGGTTCCTATAATTCACCCCTCCACTTT.

This clone was seen a few times. The J gene is TRBJ1-1, the V gene TRBV7-9; D is possibly TRBD1 (5 bases). The CDR3 is 14 residues long. Germline V gives CDR1 SEHNR, CDR2 FQNEAQ (reference sequence). Trimming cost V 5 bases and J 1 base, with 11 bases left between them. CDR3 bases: TGTGCCAGCAGCAAAGACAGTTGGAACACTGAAGCTTTCTTT. The encoded protein is CASSKDSWNTEAFF.

The chain carries TRBV29-1 and TRBJ2-3; no reliable D call. The CDR3 contains 15 residues. V was cut by 5 bases and J by 4 bases, with 19 bases left in between. CDR1 and CDR2 (germline): SQVTM, ANQGSEA. The CDR3 here is CSVKGSNLRSDTQYF. DNA of the CDR3: TGCAGCGTTAAAGGTTCGAACTTGAGATCAGATACGCAGTATTTT.

This clone has a single count. This sequence joins TRBV6-5 and TRBJ1-2, with TRBD1 matching over 9 bases. Looked up from germline, CDR1 is MNHEY and CDR2 is SVGAGI. The CDR3 runs to 15 residues. The trim removed 4 bases at V and 5 bases at J, leaving 8 bases unmatched. The CDR3 sequence: CASSSPGQGEYGYTF. Written as DNA, the CDR3 is TGTGCCAGCAGTTCACCGGGACAGGGAGAATATGGCTACACCTTC.

V usage is TRBV28 and J usage is TRBJ1-1; no reliable D call. This CDR3 has 12 residues. Germline V gene data show CDR1 as MDHEN and CDR2 as SYDVKM. Trimming left V 4 bases short and J 3 bases short, with 6 bases between. The CDR3 here is CASSSLDTEAFF. The CDR3 DNA sequence: TGTGCCAGCAGTTCCCTCGACACTGAAGCTTTCTTT. Drawing the rest from reference TRBV28 and TRBJ1-1, the complete variable domain is DVKVTQSSRYLVKRTGEKVFLECVQDMDHENMFWYRQDPGLGLRLIYFSYDVKMKEKGDIPEGYSVSREKKERFSLILESASTNQTSMYLCASSSLDTEAFFGQGTRLTVV.

The genes are TRBV29-1 and TRBJ1-1, with D perhaps matching TRBD1 (6 bases). CDR3 length: 13 residues. Germline V gene sequence: CDR1 SQVTM, CDR2 ANQGSEA. V was clipped by 4 bases and J by 6 bases, with 15 bases between them. This CDR3 reads CSVGPGAPSEAFF. Written as DNA, the CDR3 is TGCAGCGTTGGTCCAGGGGCCCCCTCTGAAGCTTTCTTT.

The chain links TRBV3-1 (or the pseudogene TRBV3-2) to TRBJ2-7; 8 nucleotides line up with TRBD2. CDR3 length: 13 residues. The junction had 7 bases not matched to a gene; V was cut back by 2 bases and J by 10 bases. The V gene's germline CDR1 is LGHDT and CDR2 YNNKEL (reference sequence). The CDR3 region is CASSQNDGGEQYF. The CDR3 bases are TGTGCCAGCAGCCAAAATGACGGGGGGGAACAGTACTTC.

This chain links TRBV29-1 with TRBJ1-2; a weak D match, TRBD1 (6 bases). The ends were cut back, 2 bases at V and 4 bases at J, with 17 bases in the middle. CDR1 and CDR2 from the germline V gene are SQVTM and ANQGSEA. This CDR3 is 15 amino acids long. The CDR3 loop reads CSVENLAGARYGYTF. As DNA, the CDR3 is TGCAGCGTTGAAAACCTGGCAGGGGCGCGCTATGGCTACACCTTC.

The V gene is TRBV12-5, the J gene TRBJ2-7; 8 nucleotides agree with TRBD1. CDR3 length: 12 residues. Unmatched junction bases numbered 5, after V lost 1 base and J lost 12 bases. The germline CDR1 and CDR2 sequences are LGHNT and FRNRAP. The CDR3 sequence is CASGLETGVRYF. CDR3 bases: TGTGCTAGTGGTTTGGAGACAGGGGTTCGGTACTTC.

This chain links TRBV11-2 with TRBJ2-3; 13 bases fit TRBD2. Looked up from germline, CDR1 is SGHAT and CDR2 is FQNNGV. The J segment lost 1 base and the V segment lost 5 bases, leaving 12 bases of the junction unmatched. The CDR3 extends over 19 amino acids. The CDR3 here is CASSRAGTSGVRGTDTQYF. DNA of the CDR3: TGTGCCAGCAGCCGCGCCGGGACTAGCGGGGTGAGGGGCACAGATACGCAGTATTTT.

The CDR3: CASSPRTGTVSNYGYTF. For the CDR3, the DNA is TGTGCCAGCAGCCCCCGGACAGGGACGGTATCTAACTATGGCTACACCTTC. This sequence joins TRBV27 and TRBJ1-2; 8 positions agree with TRBD1. The V gene's germline CDR1 is MNHEY and CDR2 SMNVEV (reference sequence). The ends lost 6 bases at V and 0 bases at J; junction bases unmatched: 12. The CDR3 sequence is 17 residues long.

The chain recombines TRBV11-2 with TRBJ2-1; D unresolved. Trimming cost V 4 bases and J 12 bases, with 16 bases left between them. Germline CDR1 is SGHAT and CDR2 is FQNNGV. The CDR3 runs 13 residues. The CDR3 protein is CASSSRRVGGQFF. The CDR3 bases are TGTGCCAGCAGCTCCCGTCGGGTCGGTGGGCAGTTCTTC.